The subject of this entry is one TCR beta chain. This clonotype was detected only a few times. Its target antigen remains unknown. Base quality data are lacking; no much larger clone is found one base away. To demonstrate the VDJtools post-analysis software, the study profiled TCR beta repertoires from the peripheral blood of about a dozen young patients with multiple sclerosis. The patients with multiple sclerosis were children and adolescents between about 6 and 17 years of age. From cysteine to phenylalanine, the CDR3 is 13 amino acids long. The sequence is cut down to CDR3 DNA, 39 bases in frame from base 1. The V end gives up 9 bases and the J end 6 bases, leaving 9 bases in the junction not matched to a gene. The data were taken from a study of post-analysis software for immune sequencing data (dated by TCRdb to the mid-2010s). Study-level background: Relapsing-remitting, secondary progressive and progressive-relapsing multiple sclerosis were recorded as disease courses, and subtype annotation was lacking for some patients. Patient repertoires were compared against 11 previously published healthy control repertoires from donors aged 6 to 25 years. A subset of samples was prepared in parallel using single-end sample barcoding, then pooled and co-amplified after Illumina adapter ligation. The research as a whole found: Compared with controls, multiple sclerosis patients had significantly lower normalized Chao1 diversity, a finding suggesting substantial peripheral T-cell clonal expansion. Four to six TRBV segments, including TRBV5-6, TRBV5-1 and TRBV20-1, were significantly more frequent in patients than controls. The multiple sclerosis patient group was slightly younger than the control group. Direct clustering with F measure showed strong co-clustering of samples prepared in the same batch, prompting a batch-effect correction.

Library preparation employed PCR. The run used an Illumina HiSeq 2500. To reduce PCR and sequencing biases, unique molecular identifiers were built into the TCR beta cDNA libraries. Per 1 to 10 million input T cells, approximately 500,000 cDNA molecules were obtained, such that each molecule approximated one T cell. The same protocol used for the earlier healthy control dataset was applied to prepare and sequence the patient libraries. Within a given batch, samples were prepared together, multiplexed and sequenced on the same HiSeq lane. The original methods were these. MIGEC was used to process the raw barcoded reads, and molecular identifier groups with only a single read were discarded before consensus assembly and CDR3 extraction. VDJtools was used for post-analysis of the clonotype tables, with diversity normalized by down-sampling every dataset to the smallest sample size. To correct batch-related cross-sample contamination, repertoire overlap clustering matched CDR3 amino acid sequences but not nucleotide sequences. Clones were called with MiXCR by TCRdb after fastp trimmed the public reads at Q25, and only in-frame beta chains were retained. Records with the same CDR3 protein are collapsed into one entry carrying the most frequent genes and DNA. These V and J calls originate from TCRdb's pipeline instead of the authors' own analysis. The sample records hundreds of thousands of distinct CDR3 sequences, roughly 47% of which are singletons. Roughly 1.8% of the sample goes to the ten largest clones.

The sequence joins TRBV12-3 or TRBV12-4 to TRBJ2-5; a stretch of 8 junction bases matches TRBD2. Sequencing was carried out using blood. The sequence was collected from a girl aged 10 to 17 with multiple sclerosis. The encoded CDR3 is CASGTRGGQTQYF. Here is the DNA: TGTGCCAGTGGGACTAGGGGCGGCCAGACCCAGTACTTC.